This record concerns one T cell receptor beta chain sequence. There is no known antigen for this receptor. Nothing much larger sits one base from this clone, and base qualities are not available. Evidence of autoimmunity was found in all CD3G-deficient patients, and more severe autoimmunity was observed in two of the patients. Patients ranged from 2 to 39 years of age at testing and had reduced naive and increased memory CD4+ and CD8+ T-cell proportions. Six individuals with CD3G deficiency made up the patient group. Patient samples and clinical data came from an international physician network spanning the United States, Europe and Asia. Peripheral blood mononuclear cells were isolated by Ficoll density separation. CD3+ CD8+ CD4- T cells were isolated using a FACSAria cell sorter. The data originate from a study of regulatory T cells (dated 2018 in TCRdb). At the level of the whole study: The study compared T-cell receptor beta repertoires of sorted regulatory, conventional CD4+ and CD8+ T cells between CD3G-deficient patients and healthy controls. Study-wide findings and limitations: Compared with control CD8+ cells, CD8+ T cells derived from patients showed a nonsignificant trend toward reduced Shannon entropy. Restricted unique TRB V-J pairs and skewed V and J gene usage were observed in patient repertoires, most markedly in regulatory T cells.

The CDR3 starts with the cysteine, ends with the phenylalanine, and has 13 residues. Of all the DNA, just the CDR3 is kept, 39 bases in frame from base 1. V loses 4 bases of germline sequence and J loses 6 bases, and the interval between the two ends is 12 bases. Looking up the germline V gene yields CDR1 SGHDN and CDR2 FVKESK. For the multiplex PCR, 52 forward TRBV primers and 13 reverse TRBJ primers were used, and amplification bias was corrected with both assay-based and computational methods. Within the immunoSEQ assay, multiplex PCR amplified rearranged TRB loci from genomic DNA. An Illumina HiSeq platform was used to sequence the TRB amplicons. Per the authors' processing: Custom algorithms error-filtered the raw sequences and aligned them to reference gene sequences, after which the immunoSEQ online tools were used for analysis. Frequencies of productive and nonproductive TRB rearrangements were assessed among unique sequences as well as among total sequences. Assessment of potential self-reactivity relied on the hydrophobicity of positions 6 and 7 in the TRB CDR3, along with their amino acid composition. Groups were compared by t tests, Mann-Whitney tests or two-way ANOVA performed in Prism software. In its TCRdb copy, this immuneACCESS table keeps in-frame sequences only and misses some clones. Where compared with another copy, unresolved V genes explain less than half of these, and the others have no known cause. The D gene and trimming were derived from the DNA, and the V and J assignments and clone size from that table. The sample yields 15,000 to 20,000 clones; about 92% were counted once. The ten largest clones take up about 31% of the sample.

Material: CD8+ T cells sorted from blood. The TCR was taken from a person between 18 and 30 years old with CD3G deficiency. The chain uses TRBV14 and TRBJ1-2; possibly the D gene is TRBD1, per 5 matching bases. The CDR3 protein sequence reads: CASSLLGGNGYTF. The DNA is as follows: TGTGCCAGCAGCCTATTGGGGGGGAATGGCTACACCTTC. With all but the CDR3 taken from the reference TRBV14 and TRBJ1-2 genes, the full variable domain is: EAGVTQFPSHSVIEKGQTVTLRCDPISGHDNLYWYRRVMGKEIKFLLHFVKESKQDESGMPNNRFLAERTGGTYSTLKVQPAELEDSGVYFCASSLLGGNGYTFGSGTRLTVV.